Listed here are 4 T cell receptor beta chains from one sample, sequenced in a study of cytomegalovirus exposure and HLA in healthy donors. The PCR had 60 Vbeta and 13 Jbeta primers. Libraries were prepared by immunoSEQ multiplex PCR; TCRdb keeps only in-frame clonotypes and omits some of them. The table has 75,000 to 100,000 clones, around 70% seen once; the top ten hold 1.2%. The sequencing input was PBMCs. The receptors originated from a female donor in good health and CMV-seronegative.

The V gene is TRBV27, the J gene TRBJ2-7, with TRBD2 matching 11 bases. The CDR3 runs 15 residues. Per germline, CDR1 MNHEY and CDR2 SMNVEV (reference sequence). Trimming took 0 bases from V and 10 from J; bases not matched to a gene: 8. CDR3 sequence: CASSLSKASGGPQYF. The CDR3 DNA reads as TGTGCCAGCAGTTTATCGAAGGCTAGCGGGGGGCCACAGTACTTC.

The CDR3 spells CASSSRSGHTEAFF. DNA of the CDR3: TGTGCCAGCAGTTCTCGATCAGGGCACACTGAAGCTTTCTTT. The chain carries TRBV28 and TRBJ1-1; weak D call: TRBD1 (5 bases). V was shortened by 4 bases and J by 3 bases, with 12 bases between the two germline ends. Per the germline V gene, CDR1 is MDHEN and CDR2 is SYDVKM. The CDR3 covers 14 residues.

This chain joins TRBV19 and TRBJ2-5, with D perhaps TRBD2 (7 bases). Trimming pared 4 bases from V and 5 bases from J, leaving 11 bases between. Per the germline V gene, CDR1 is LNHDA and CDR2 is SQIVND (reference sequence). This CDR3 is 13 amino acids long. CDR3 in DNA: TGTGCCAGTAGTAGCAGGGGAGGGGAGACCCAGTACTTC. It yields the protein CASSSRGGETQYF.

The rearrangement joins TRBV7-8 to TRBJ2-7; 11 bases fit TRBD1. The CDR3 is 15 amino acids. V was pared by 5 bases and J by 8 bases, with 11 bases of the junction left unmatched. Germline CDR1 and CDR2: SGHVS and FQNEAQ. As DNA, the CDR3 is TGTGCCAGCAGCCCGGGGACAGGGGGGTTTCAGAAGCAGTACTTC. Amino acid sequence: CASSPGTGGFQKQYF. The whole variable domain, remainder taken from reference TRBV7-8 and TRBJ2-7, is GAGVSQSPRYKVAKRGQDVALRCDPISGHVSLFWYQQALGQGPEFLTYFQNEAQLDKSGLPSDRFFAERPEGSVSTLKIQRTQQEDSAVYLCASSPGTGGFQKQYFGPGTRLTVT.